There are a few counts of the clone carrying this TCR beta chain. What it recognizes is unknown. The sample belongs to a study of T cell repertoires in cytomegalovirus infection. Study details: Matching HLA type and CMV infection were both indicated by public TCR beta signatures.

In TCRdb, the reads were re-called with MiXCR into one record per CDR3 protein. The table lists fewer than 950,000 distinct CDR3 sequences, 32% of them singletons. CDR1 LGHNT and CDR2 FRNRAP come from the germline V gene. The germline V and J ends were trimmed by 1 base and 4 bases, with 13 bases remaining between them. The CDR3 has 15 residues. Specimen: cultured CD8+ T cells from PBMCs, collected from culture after CMV antigen stimulation. This sequence originates from a human donor in good health (CMV status not recorded). Some clones in this sample may be carry-over from other donors' samples. The chain is built from TRBV12-5 and TRBJ1-1; no definite D call. CDR3 sequence reads: CASGLGELGGTEAFF. The CDR3 DNA reads TGTGCTAGTGGTTTGGGTGAACTGGGAGGCACTGAAGCTTTCTTT.